There are a few counts of the clone carrying this TCR beta chain. Antigen unknown. TCRdb recomputed calls from the reads with MiXCR, one row per CDR3 protein. The sample has some 700,000 distinct CDR3 sequences, approximately 40% seen once. This entry is derived from a study of T cell repertoires in cytomegalovirus infection. Study-wide results and caveats: Summed frequency of public TCR beta families distinguished CMV carriers with the relevant HLA.

V lost 1 base and J lost 9, with 10 bases in between. Germline V CDR1 and CDR2: DFQATT, SNEGSKA (reference sequence). The CDR3 runs to 11 residues. This receptor was obtained from a human donor in good health (CMV status not recorded). Some clones in this sample may be carry-over from other donors' samples. J is TRBJ2-7 and V is TRBV20-1, with D perhaps assigned TRBD1 or TRBD2 (5 bases each). Sample: PBMCs. Here the CDR3 reads CSARGDDLQYF. CDR3 nucleotides: TGCAGTGCTAGAGGGGACGATCTGCAGTACTTC.